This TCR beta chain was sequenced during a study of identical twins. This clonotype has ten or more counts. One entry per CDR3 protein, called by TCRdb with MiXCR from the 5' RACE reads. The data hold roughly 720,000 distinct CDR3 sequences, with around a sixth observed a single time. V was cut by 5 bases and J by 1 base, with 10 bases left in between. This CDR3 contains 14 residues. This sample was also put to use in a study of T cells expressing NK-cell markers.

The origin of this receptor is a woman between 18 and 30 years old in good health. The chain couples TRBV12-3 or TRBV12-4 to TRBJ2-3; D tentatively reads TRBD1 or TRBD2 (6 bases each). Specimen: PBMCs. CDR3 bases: TGTGCCAGCAGTGGGGGGCTCGGCACAGATACGCAGTATTTT. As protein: CASSGGLGTDTQYF.